Below, 21 T cell receptor beta chains from the same sample are listed, as sequenced in a study of OX40 agonist ivuxolimab in advanced cancers. The protocol was immunoSEQ multiplex PCR, while the TCRdb copy is restricted to in-frame clones and leaves out a portion. Seen here are some 33,000 clones, approximately 89% observed once, and the top ten hold more than 35%. The sample here was CD4+ or CD8+ T cells sorted from blood, taken in a trial of the OX40 agonist ivuxolimab. The receptors derive from an adult with an advanced solid tumor such as melanoma, head and neck, liver or kidney cancer.

Concerning this clone: This sample includes further DNA sequences coding for the same CDR3. The chain is built from TRBV5-6 and TRBJ2-7; D uncertain. The CDR3 loop spans 11 amino acids. The V end was cut by 2 bases, the J end by 3 bases, with 3 bases between. Germline loops: CDR1 SGHDT, CDR2 YYEEEE. This CDR3 reads CASSLGYEQYF. The CDR3 DNA is TGTGCCAGCAGCTTAGGCTACGAGCAGTACTTC.

The V call is TRBV10-1, the J call TRBJ1-1, with TRBD1 as a possible D gene (5 bases). Germline V gene sequence: CDR1 WNHNN, CDR2 SYGVQD (reference sequence). Deletions cut 8 bases from V and 1 base from J, with 14 bases between. The CDR3 length is 14 residues. CDR3 in DNA: TGCGCCAGCGGATCGGGACCAACGAACACTGAAGCTTTCTTT. It codes for CASGSGPTNTEAFF.

On this clone itself: This sample includes further DNA sequences coding for the same CDR3. The chain has TRBV5-6 and TRBJ1-1; D remains unclear. Per germline, CDR1 SGHDT and CDR2 YYEEEE. With 2 bases removed from V and 2 bases from J, the gap between germline ends came to 10 bases. The CDR3 runs to 14 residues. CDR3 in amino acids: CASSFSGSNTEAFF. Written as DNA, the CDR3 is TGTGCCAGCAGCTTTTCAGGTAGTAACACTGAAGCTTTCTTT.

The V and J genes are TRBV19 and TRBJ2-7; D gene uncertain. CDR1 and CDR2 from the germline V gene are LNHDA and SQIVND (reference sequence). Between the trimmed V and J ends, which lost 1 base and 0 bases, there was a span of 7 bases. This CDR3 is 14 amino acids long. The CDR3, as DNA: TGTGCCAGTAGTATAGTCGGTGGCTCCTACGAGCAGTACTTC. Its translation is CASSIVGGSYEQYF.

To note about this clone: The junction and the germline gene differ at one end; a read error may be behind it. This chain joins TRBV5-4 and TRBJ2-3; perhaps TRBD2 as D (6 bases). CDR3 length equals 13 residues. Germline assignment: CDR1 SGHNT and CDR2 YYREEE (reference sequence). The DNA for the CDR3 is TGTGCCAGCAGCTCCAGAGGCGGGACGACCCCCCCATTT. Its protein product is CASSSRGGTTPPF.

The chain carries TRBV14 and TRBJ1-2; 8 positions agree with TRBD1. Germline values: CDR1 SGHDN, CDR2 FVKESK. Trimming at V came to 4 bases and at J to 4 bases, leaving 11 bases not matched to a gene. This CDR3 region has 16 residues. The CDR3 reads CASSLGEQGDLYGYTF. CDR3 coding DNA: TGTGCCAGCAGCCTCGGGGAACAGGGGGATCTCTATGGCTACACCTTC.

The chain couples TRBV11-2 to TRBJ2-7, with 8 bases that match TRBD2. The CDR3 loop spans 14 amino acids. Trimming cost V 5 bases and J 5 bases; bases outside gene matches: 8. The V gene's germline CDR1 is SGHAT and CDR2 FQNNGV. Written as DNA, the CDR3 is TGTGCCAGCAGCATAGCGGGCGGGGGGCACGAGCAGTACTTC. It is translated as CASSIAGGGHEQYF. The full variable domain, its missing parts supplied by reference TRBV11-2 and TRBJ2-7, is EAGVAQSPRYKIIEKRQSVAFWCNPISGHATLYWYQQILGQGPKLLIQFQNNGVVDDSQLPKDRFSAERLKGVDSTLKIQPAKLEDSAVYLCASSIAGGGHEQYFGPGTRLTVT.

This chain connects TRBV14 to TRBJ2-7; 9 nucleotides match TRBD1. The CDR3 has 15 amino acids. With V trimmed by 3 bases and J by 3 bases, 6 bases remained unmatched. CDR1 is SGHDN, CDR2 FVKESK, per germline. This CDR3 is CASSHPDRGDYEQYF. The CDR3 region has the DNA TGTGCCAGCAGCCATCCGGACAGGGGCGACTACGAGCAGTACTTC.

The J gene is TRBJ2-3, the V gene TRBV27; 10 bases align to TRBD2. The V gene's germline CDR1 is MNHEY and CDR2 SMNVEV (reference sequence). CDR3 length: 14 amino acids. J was trimmed by 6 bases and V by 5 bases; bases with no gene match: 5. CDR3 DNA: TGTGCCAGCAGTCTACCGGGACTAGCGGATACGCAGTATTTT. It specifies CASSLPGLADTQYF.

The chain couples TRBV29-1 to TRBJ2-1; 9 nucleotides agree with TRBD2. Germline values: CDR1 SQVTM, CDR2 ANQGSEA. This CDR3 region has 14 residues. V shed 2 bases and J 4 bases; nucleotides not matched to a gene: 3. CDR3 DNA: TGCAGCGTTGAAATAGCGGGGGCGTACAATGAGCAGTTCTTC. This encodes CSVEIAGAYNEQFF.

The count of this clone is one. The chain carries TRBV7-9 and TRBJ2-1; 8 bases map to TRBD1. The trim removed 5 bases at V and 14 bases at J, leaving 11 bases unmatched. CDR1 is SEHNR, CDR2 FQNEAQ, per germline (reference sequence). The CDR3 extends over 13 amino acids. This CDR3 reads CASSPDRAEDEFF. DNA for the CDR3: TGTGCCAGCAGCCCGGACAGGGCTGAAGATGAGTTCTTC.

This clone was recorded a few times. The CDR3 here is CASSVTGRNQETQYF. Written as DNA, the CDR3 is TGTGCCAGCAGCGTTACCGGGAGAAACCAAGAGACCCAGTACTTC. The V and J genes are TRBV9 and TRBJ2-5; tentative D call: TRBD2 (6 bases). This CDR3 has 15 amino acids. Germline V lookup: CDR1 SGDLS, CDR2 YYNGEE. V shed 2 bases and J shed 0 bases, with 11 bases lying between them.

The rearrangement uses TRBV27 and TRBJ2-5, with TRBD1 matching 7 bases. The CDR3 is made up of 13 amino acids. Trimming cost V 5 bases and J 5 bases; bases outside gene matches: 5. Looked up from germline, CDR1 is MNHEY and CDR2 is SMNVEV (reference sequence). The CDR3 DNA reads TGTGCCAGCAGTCCGACAGGGTGGGAGACCCAGTACTTC. Encoded protein: CASSPTGWETQYF.

The CDR3, as DNA: TGTGCCATCAGTGAAAGCGGGGCGGGGGCCTACGAGCAGTACTTC. Translating gives CAISESGAGAYEQYF. The gene calls are TRBV10-3 and TRBJ2-7; 7 bases match TRBD2. Germline trimming cut 3 bases from V and 2 bases from J; bases unmatched to any gene: 7. Germline CDR1 and CDR2: ENHRY and SYGVKD. The CDR3 contains 15 residues.

CDR3 sequence (DNA): TGTGCCAGCAGGGGGGTCTCCTACAATGAGCAGTTCTTC. Translated, it gives CASRGVSYNEQFF. The chain combines TRBV6-1 with TRBJ2-1, with D possibly called TRBD1 or TRBD2 (5 bases each). The CDR3 totals 13 residues. V dropped 6 bases and J dropped 0 bases, with 6 bases sitting between them. Per the germline V gene, CDR1 is MNHNS and CDR2 is SASEGT.

The chain joins TRBV5-6 to TRBJ1-5; D not resolved. This CDR3 contains 13 residues. V shed 3 bases and J shed 4 bases, with 8 bases lying between them. The germline CDR1 and CDR2 sequences are SGHDT and YYEEEE. CDR3 nucleotide sequence: TGTGCCAGCAGCTACGGCACGAATCAGCCCCAGCATTTT. Protein product: CASSYGTNQPQHF. The full variable domain, in which reference TRBV5-6 and TRBJ1-5 provide the parts outside the CDR3, is DAGVTQSPTHLIKTRGQQVTLRCSPKSGHDTVSWYQQALGQGPQFIFQYYEEEERQRGNFPDRFSGHQFPNYSSELNVNALLLGDSALYLCASSYGTNQPQHFGDGTRLSIL.

This sequence joins TRBV19 and TRBJ1-2; D gene ambiguous. Germline CDR1 reads LNHDA; CDR2 reads SQIVND (reference sequence). The CDR3 is 14 residues long. Deletions cut 5 bases from V and 0 bases from J, with 10 bases between. The CDR3 protein is CASSWAGTNYGYTF. Written as DNA, the CDR3 is TGTGCCAGTAGTTGGGCAGGCACTAACTATGGCTACACCTTC.

V gene TRBV6-1 combines with J gene TRBJ1-4, with D hard to call. Germline CDR1 MNHNS, CDR2 SASEGT. The CDR3 sequence is 14 residues long. Trimming shortened V by 2 bases and J by 8 bases, and 12 bases separated the two germline ends. The CDR3 DNA sequence: TGTGCCAGCAGTGAATTGATGGTGGGGGAAAAACTGTTTTTT. It codes for CASSELMVGEKLFF.

This clone was detected only once. The chain recombines TRBV28 with TRBJ2-3; TRBD2 aligns across 10 bases. The V gene's germline CDR1 is MDHEN and CDR2 SYDVKM. V shed 7 bases and J 1 base; nucleotides not matched to a gene: 17. The CDR3 length is 19 residues. The CDR3 is CASNYPLAGVIGRTDTQYF. CDR3 nucleotides: TGTGCCAGCAACTACCCTCTAGCGGGAGTTATTGGTCGCACAGATACGCAGTATTTT. The complete variable domain, with remaining parts taken from reference TRBV28 and TRBJ2-3, reads DVKVTQSSRYLVKRTGEKVFLECVQDMDHENMFWYRQDPGLGLRLIYFSYDVKMKEKGDIPEGYSVSREKKERFSLILESASTNQTSMYLCASNYPLAGVIGRTDTQYFGPGTRLTVL.

The chain has TRBV11-3 and TRBJ2-7, with D unresolved. Trimming pared 5 bases from V and 6 bases from J, leaving 11 bases between. CDR3 length: 12 amino acids. Germline CDR1 is SGHNT and CDR2 is YENEEA. The CDR3 DNA reads as TGTGCCAGCAGCCCACGGTTCGGCGAGCAGTACTTC. Its translation is CASSPRFGEQYF.

The V call is TRBV4-1, the J call TRBJ1-6; D unclear. Trimming cost V 5 bases and J 0 bases, with 8 bases left between them. The CDR3 runs to 15 residues. Germline V gives CDR1 MGHRA, CDR2 YSYEKL. The CDR3 region has the DNA TGCGCCAGCAGCTTGGTGGGCTCCTATAATTCACCCCTCCACTTT. Translating it yields CASSLVGSYNSPLHF.